Each of the 20 T cell receptor beta chains below was sequenced from the same sample in a study of identical twins (dated by TCRdb to about 2016). The protocol used for the library was 5' RACE. Sequencer: Illumina HiSeq 2000. Clones were called with MiXCR by TCRdb after fastp trimmed the public reads at Q25, and only in-frame beta chains were retained. Rows with a matching CDR3 protein are joined into one entry that keeps the most common DNA and genes. The sample data list roughly 240,000 distinct CDR3 sequences, and around 7% of these were observed just once. 3% to 4.5% of the sample comes from the top ten. The data also belong to a second study, concerning yellow fever vaccine responses in identical twins.

Material: memory (CD45RO+) T cells sorted from blood. The cell subset or site label of this sample denotes: CD45RO+ enriched T cells. These receptors were collected from a woman aged 18 to 35 in good health.

This clonotype was recorded many times. The rearrangement joins TRBV5-1 to TRBJ2-5; the D call may be TRBD1 or TRBD2 (5 bases each). The V and J ends lost 1 base and 4 bases respectively, with 8 bases between them. This CDR3 comprises 13 residues. The germline V gene has CDR1 SGHRS and CDR2 YFSETQ. CDR3 amino acids: CASSLPGTETQYF. CDR3 sequence (DNA): TGCGCCAGCAGCTTGCCAGGGACAGAGACCCAGTACTTC.

The chain uses TRBV7-9 and TRBJ2-2; 12 bases align to TRBD1. This CDR3 spans 16 amino acids. V lost 4 bases to trimming and J lost 4 bases; unmatched junction nucleotides: 4. Germline values: CDR1 SEHNR, CDR2 FQNEAQ (reference sequence). CDR3 residues: CASSSRDRGRTGELFF. For the CDR3, the DNA is TGTGCCAGCAGCTCCCGGGACAGGGGGCGCACCGGGGAGCTGTTTTTT.

This clonotype was seen repeatedly, ten times or more. The chain carries TRBV5-1 and TRBJ2-7; perhaps TRBD2 as D (5 bases). Trimming left V 0 bases short and J 5 bases short, with 12 bases between. The germline gives CDR1 SGHRS, CDR2 YFSETQ. The CDR3 has 14 residues. In DNA form, the CDR3 reads TGCGCCAGCAGCTTGGCACGCGGGTCAGACGAGCAGTACTTC. Protein: CASSLARGSDEQYF.

The CDR3 bases are TGTGCCATCAGAGGTAGCGGGGGACACACAGATACGCAGTATTTT. Residues: CAIRGSGGHTDTQYF. This chain joins TRBV10-3 and TRBJ2-3; TRBD2 matches 9 bases. The CDR3 totals 15 residues. Germline V gives CDR1 ENHRY, CDR2 SYGVKD. V dropped 6 bases and J dropped 2; count of bases not matched to a gene: 6.

The chain joins TRBV3-1 to TRBJ2-1; 9 bases match TRBD2. There are 14 residues in the CDR3. Germline V lookup: CDR1 LGHDT, CDR2 YNNKEL (reference sequence). The V and J ends lost 4 bases and 12 bases, in that order; junction bases with no gene match: 10. As DNA, the CDR3 is TGTGCCAGCAGCCCGGGCGGGGGGGCTCGGTCGCAGTTCTTC. Protein sequence: CASSPGGGARSQFF.

This clonotype occurred many times. The rearrangement uses TRBV5-1 and TRBJ1-6; 7 positions match TRBD1. After removal of 1 base from V and 7 bases from J, the junction contained 8 bases not matched to a gene. The CDR3 covers 16 residues. Germline V gene lookup returns CDR1 SGHRS and CDR2 YFSETQ. The CDR3 DNA reads as TGCGCCAGCAGCTTGAATTCACAGGGGCAGAATTCACCCCTCCACTTT. It is translated as CASSLNSQGQNSPLHF.

CDR3: CASSPTSGASGANVLTF. The CDR3 DNA follows: TGTGCCAGCAGCCCGACTAGCGGGGCTTCCGGGGCCAACGTCCTGACTTTC. The rearrangement links TRBV4-2 to TRBJ2-6; 11 positions agree with TRBD2. The J segment lost 4 bases and the V segment lost 4 bases, leaving 6 bases of the junction unmatched. The germline CDR1 and CDR2 sequences are LGHNA and YNFKEQ. The CDR3 has 17 residues.

This clonotype is judged medium-sized. This chain connects TRBV7-2 to TRBJ1-5; D remains ambiguous. V gave up 2 bases and J gave up 7 bases, with 12 bases separating them. From germline, CDR1 is SGHTA and CDR2 FQGNSA. This CDR3 has 14 amino acids. CDR3 DNA sequence: TGTGCCAGCAGCTTATGGGCGGGGAGCCAGCCCCAGCATTTT. Translating it yields CASSLWAGSQPQHF.

Many counts were recorded for this clonotype. This chain joins TRBV4-1 and TRBJ2-1; D is possibly TRBD1 (6 bases). Germline loops: CDR1 MGHRA, CDR2 YSYEKL. Trimming cost V 1 base and J 0 bases, with 10 bases left between them. The CDR3 consists of 16 residues. DNA of the CDR3: TGCGCCAGCAGCCAAGGGGGGCTCAGCTCCTACAATGAGCAGTTCTTC. Translating gives CASSQGGLSSYNEQFF.

This clonotype was detected many times. The chain links TRBV5-6 to TRBJ1-6, with 7 positions matching TRBD1. This CDR3 is built from 14 residues. Per the germline V gene, CDR1 is SGHDT and CDR2 is YYEEEE. J gave up 6 bases and V 3 bases, and 3 bases lay outside the gene matches. Written as DNA, the CDR3 is TGTGCCAGCAGCTCAGGGACAGTTAATTCACCCCTCCACTTT. Translating it yields CASSSGTVNSPLHF.

This chain joins TRBV27 and TRBJ1-2, with a tentative D call TRBD1 (5 bases). V was clipped by 0 bases and J by 2 bases, with 16 bases between them. CDR1 and CDR2 (germline): MNHEY, SMNVEV (reference sequence). The CDR3 is 17 amino acids. The CDR3 nucleotides are TGTGCCAGCAGTTTATCCGGAGAGGGGTGGGGGAACTATGGCTACACCTTC. It codes for CASSLSGEGWGNYGYTF.

This clonotype was detected ten times or more. The rearrangement uses TRBV11-2 and TRBJ2-7, with D possibly matching TRBD1 (6 bases). Germline V gene data show CDR1 as SGHAT and CDR2 as FQNNGV. This CDR3 spans 14 amino acids. Trimming removed 1 base from V and 3 bases from J, with 10 bases in between. CDR3 DNA sequence: TGTGCCAGCAGCTTAGTGGGCAGGGGCTACGAGCAGTACTTC. Protein product: CASSLVGRGYEQYF.

This clonotype occurred a few times. The chain recombines TRBV6-5 with TRBJ1-1; TRBD1 agrees at 7 bases. CDR1 is MNHEY and CDR2 is SVGAGI in the germline V gene. J lost 7 bases, V lost 0 bases, and 2 bases had no gene match. The CDR3 is made up of 13 amino acids. The DNA of the CDR3 is TGTGCCAGCAGTTACTCGAGGGACAGTGAAGCTTTCTTT. As protein: CASSYSRDSEAFF.

The chain is built from TRBV4-1 and TRBJ2-7, with D uncertain. Germline V gene sequence: CDR1 MGHRA, CDR2 YSYEKL. The CDR3 contains 13 residues. Trimming took off 4 bases at V and 2 bases at J, with 9 bases between the two ends. The CDR3 DNA follows: TGCGCCAGCAGCCTGGAGTTCACCTACGAGCAGTACTTC. It is translated as CASSLEFTYEQYF.

This clonotype has only a few counts. The chain employs TRBV12-3 or TRBV12-4 and TRBJ1-6, with 7 positions matching TRBD1. The V gene end was trimmed by 6 bases and the J gene end by 8 bases; junction bases not matched to a gene: 10. This CDR3 is 15 amino acids long. CDR3 coding DNA: TGTGCCAGCAGCCGGCGGGACAGTATGGATTCACCCCTCCACTTT. Amino acid sequence: CASSRRDSMDSPLHF.

This clonotype was seen ten or more times. The chain uses TRBV24-1 and TRBJ2-1; D might be TRBD1 (7 bases). Trimming removed 0 bases at V and 6 bases at J, with 14 bases between. Germline V gene data show CDR1 as KGHDR and CDR2 as SFDVKD. CDR3 length: 16 amino acids. The CDR3, as DNA: TGTGCCACCAGTGATTTGGCGGCAGGGGGGTTCAATGAGCAGTTCTTC. Amino acids: CATSDLAAGGFNEQFF.

This clonotype has just a few counts. This chain links TRBV14 with TRBJ2-1; D may match TRBD1 or TRBD2 (6 bases each). The ends were cut back, 5 bases at V and 6 bases at J, with 11 bases in the middle. CDR1 is SGHDN, CDR2 FVKESK, per germline. The CDR3 consists of 13 residues. The CDR3 DNA reads as TGTGCCAGCAGCTCCAGGGGACTCAATGAGCAGTTCTTC. Its protein is CASSSRGLNEQFF.

Ten or more counts support this clonotype. V usage is TRBV12-3 or TRBV12-4 and J usage is TRBJ2-1; TRBD2 matches 8 bases. The CDR3 runs to 14 residues. The V gene end was trimmed by 10 bases and the J gene end by 4 bases; junction bases not matched to a gene: 9. The DNA for the CDR3 is TGTGCCACCCGGGGGGGGGTCGGTTACAATGAGCAGTTCTTC. Amino acids: CATRGGVGYNEQFF.

Many counts were recorded for this clonotype. This chain joins TRBV4-2 and TRBJ2-5, with a possible D match to TRBD2 (6 bases). Germline V CDR1 and CDR2: LGHNA, YNFKEQ. The CDR3 covers 16 residues. The V end lost 0 bases, the J end lost 3 bases, and 14 bases lay between the germline ends. The CDR3 loop is CASSQDFGSGEETQYF. DNA of the CDR3: TGTGCCAGCAGCCAAGATTTCGGGAGTGGGGAAGAGACCCAGTACTTC.

This clonotype was seen at least ten times. The chain recombines TRBV4-1 with TRBJ2-2; 7 bases are shared with TRBD2. The CDR3 runs to 18 residues. J was trimmed by 4 bases and V by 0 bases; bases with no gene match: 11. Per germline, CDR1 MGHRA and CDR2 YSYEKL. Here the CDR3 reads CASSQDSPRASGTGELFF. The CDR3 bases are TGCGCCAGCAGCCAAGATAGCCCTAGGGCTAGCGGCACCGGGGAGCTGTTTTTT.